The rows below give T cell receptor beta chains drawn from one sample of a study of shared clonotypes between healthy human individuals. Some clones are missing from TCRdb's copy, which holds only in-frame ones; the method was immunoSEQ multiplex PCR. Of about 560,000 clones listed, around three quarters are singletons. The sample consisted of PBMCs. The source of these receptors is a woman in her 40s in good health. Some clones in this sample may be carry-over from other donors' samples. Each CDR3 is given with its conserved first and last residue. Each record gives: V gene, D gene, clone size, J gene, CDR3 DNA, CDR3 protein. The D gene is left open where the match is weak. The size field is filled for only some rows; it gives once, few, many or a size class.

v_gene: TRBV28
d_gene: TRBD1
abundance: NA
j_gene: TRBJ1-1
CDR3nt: TGTGCCAGCAGTTCCAATTCCAGACAGGGAGGAACTGAAGCTTTCTTT
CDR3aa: CASSSNSRQGGTEAFF

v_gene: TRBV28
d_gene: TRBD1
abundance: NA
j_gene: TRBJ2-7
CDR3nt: TGTGCCACTTCTTTTCGGGGGACAGGCCGAGACGAGCAGTACTTC
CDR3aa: CATSFRGTGRDEQYF

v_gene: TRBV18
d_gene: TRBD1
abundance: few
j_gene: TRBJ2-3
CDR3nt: TGTGCCAGCTCACCTACCCCTGGCGGAACAGGGGACAGAGATACGCAGTATTTT
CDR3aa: CASSPTPGGTGDRDTQYF

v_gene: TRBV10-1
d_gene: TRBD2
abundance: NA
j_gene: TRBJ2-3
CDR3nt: TGCGCCAGCAGTGATGGAGCGGGACGTACAGATACGCAGTATTTT
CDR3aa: CASSDGAGRTDTQYF

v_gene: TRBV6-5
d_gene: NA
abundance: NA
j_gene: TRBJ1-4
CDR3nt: TGTGCCAGCAGTTTCCGCGGTGAAAAACTGTTTTTT
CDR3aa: CASSFRGEKLFF

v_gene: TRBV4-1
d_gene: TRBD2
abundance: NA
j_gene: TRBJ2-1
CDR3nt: TGCGCCAGCAGCCTACTAGCGGACACCTACAATGAGCAGTTCTTC
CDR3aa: CASSLLADTYNEQFF

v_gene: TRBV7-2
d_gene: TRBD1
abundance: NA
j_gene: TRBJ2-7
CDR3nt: TGTGCCAGCAGCTTAACCCGGGACAGGGTCTACGAGCAGTACTTC
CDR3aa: CASSLTRDRVYEQYF

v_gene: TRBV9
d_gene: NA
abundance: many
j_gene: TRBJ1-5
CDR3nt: TGTGCCAGCAGCGTAGATGAGGGTCAGCCCCAGCATTTT
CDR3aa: CASSVDEGQPQHF

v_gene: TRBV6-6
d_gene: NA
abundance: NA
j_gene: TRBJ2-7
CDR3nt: TGTGCCAGCAGCCACAGCCGGGGGTACGAGCAGTACTTC
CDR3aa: CASSHSRGYEQYF

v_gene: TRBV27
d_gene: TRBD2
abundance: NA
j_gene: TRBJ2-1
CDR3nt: TGTGCCAGCAGTTCGCTAGCCGGGGGGACTGAGCAGTTCTTC
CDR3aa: CASSSLAGGTEQFF

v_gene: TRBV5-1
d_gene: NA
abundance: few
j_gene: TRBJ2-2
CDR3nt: TGCGCCAGCAGCTTGTATAGGGGGGACACCGGGGAGCTGTTTTTT
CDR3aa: CASSLYRGDTGELFF

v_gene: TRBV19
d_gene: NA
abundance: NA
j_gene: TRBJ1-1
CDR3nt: TGTGCCAGTAGTATACGACGTTCCACTGAAGCTTTCTTT
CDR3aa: CASSIRRSTEAFF

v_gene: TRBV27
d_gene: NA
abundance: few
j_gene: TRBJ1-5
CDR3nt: TGTGCCAGCAGTTTAACGTCGGGTCAGCCCCAGCATTTT
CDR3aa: CASSLTSGQPQHF

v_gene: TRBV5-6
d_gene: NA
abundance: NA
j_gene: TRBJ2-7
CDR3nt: TGTGCCAGCAGCCCCTACGGTTTGTACGAGCAGTACTTC
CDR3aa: CASSPYGLYEQYF

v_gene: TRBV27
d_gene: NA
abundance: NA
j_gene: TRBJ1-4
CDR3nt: TGTGCCAGCAGACCCCGACAAGCTTTTAATGAAAAACTGTTTTTT
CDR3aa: CASRPRQAFNEKLFF

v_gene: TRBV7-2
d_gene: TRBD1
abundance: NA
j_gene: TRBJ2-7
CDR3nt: TGTGCCAGCAGCGCCGGACAGGGGGCTCTCTACGAGCAGTACTTC
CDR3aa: CASSAGQGALYEQYF

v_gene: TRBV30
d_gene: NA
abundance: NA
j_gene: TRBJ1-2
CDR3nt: TGTGCCTGGAGTGACACAGTGAAAGCTAACTATGGCTACACCTTC
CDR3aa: CAWSDTVKANYGYTF

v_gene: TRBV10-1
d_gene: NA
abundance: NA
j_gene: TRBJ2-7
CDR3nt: TGCGCCAGCAGTGAGGGTCCAGGATACTACGAGCAGTACTTC
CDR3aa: CASSEGPGYYEQYF

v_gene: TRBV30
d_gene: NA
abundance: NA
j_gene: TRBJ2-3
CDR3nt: TGTGCCTGGAGTGTAGGGCTCACAGATACGCAGTATTTT
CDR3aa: CAWSVGLTDTQYF

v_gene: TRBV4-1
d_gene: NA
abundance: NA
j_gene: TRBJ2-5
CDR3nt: TGCGCCAGCAGCCAAAACACAGCGCTAGAGACCCAGTACTTC
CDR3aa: CASSQNTALETQYF

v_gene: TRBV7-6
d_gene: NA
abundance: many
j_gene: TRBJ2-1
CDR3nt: TGTGCCAGCAGCTTAGCGGAGGAATTGGGGCAGTTCTTC
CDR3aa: CASSLAEELGQFF

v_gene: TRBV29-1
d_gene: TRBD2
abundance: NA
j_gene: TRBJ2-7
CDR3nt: TGCAGCGGAACAGCGGGGCCTTCCTACGAGCAGTACTTC
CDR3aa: CSGTAGPSYEQYF

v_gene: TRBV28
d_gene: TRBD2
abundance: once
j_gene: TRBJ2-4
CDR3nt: TGTGCCAGCAGTCAATCCGGGACTAGCGGGTGGAGAAACATTCAGTACTTC
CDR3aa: CASSQSGTSGWRNIQYF

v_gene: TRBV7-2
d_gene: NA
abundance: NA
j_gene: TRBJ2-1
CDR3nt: TGTGCCAGCAGCTTAGTGGGGACGAGCTCCTACAATGAGCAGTTCTTC
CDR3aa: CASSLVGTSSYNEQFF

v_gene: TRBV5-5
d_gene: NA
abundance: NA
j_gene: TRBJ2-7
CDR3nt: TGTGCCAGCAGCTTGGCCGACTCGTCCGAGCAGTACTTC
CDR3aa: CASSLADSSEQYF